This TCR beta chain appears in the sequencing data of a study of T cells in Graves' hyperthyroidism and ophthalmopathy. Trimming removed 7 bases from V and 1 base from J, with 14 bases in between. This CDR3 is 15 amino acids long. Germline V lookup: CDR1 MDHEN, CDR2 SYDVKM. Broader study findings: The majority of expanded thyroid clonotypes above 0.001 also appeared in blood.

Template material for amplifying TCR beta CDR3 regions consisted of RNA transcripts. TCR CDR3 underwent first-round RT-PCR with the HTBI primer set. MiXCR, run by TCRdb on the multiplex PCR reads, gives a single entry per CDR3 protein. The sample contains 150,000 or so distinct CDR3 sequences, about 20% of which appear only once. Patients with uncontrolled infections, other autoimmune diseases, pregnancy or lactation were excluded. Many counts were recorded for this clonotype. Its antigen is not known. The chain links TRBV28 to TRBJ1-5, with D perhaps matching TRBD1 (5 bases). The receptor was derived from a woman aged 50 to 60 with Graves' hyperthyroidism that later progressed to Graves' ophthalmopathy. The sequencing input was blood. The CDR3, as DNA: TGTGCCAGCACCCGGGACGCACCAAGCAATCAGCCCCAGCATTTT. This translates into CASTRDAPSNQPQHF. Full variable domain (rest looked up from reference TRBV28 and TRBJ1-5): DVKVTQSSRYLVKRTGEKVFLECVQDMDHENMFWYRQDPGLGLRLIYFSYDVKMKEKGDIPEGYSVSREKKERFSLILESASTNQTSMYLCASTRDAPSNQPQHFGDGTRLSIL.